This entry concerns a single T cell receptor beta chain. This sample stems from a study of early T cells in non-severe SARS-CoV-2 infection. The CDR3 consists of 17 residues. The germline gives CDR1 SGHTA, CDR2 FQGNSA. The V gene lost 5 bases and the J gene lost 4 bases, with 20 bases spanning the gap. MiXCR, run by TCRdb on the 5' RACE reads, gives a single entry per CDR3 protein. The sample includes around 78,000 distinct CDR3 sequences, roughly 9.1% seen only once; the top ten take 6% to 8.5%. This specimen was whole blood, taken at baseline. The TCR was taken from an adult who was a healthcare worker with PCR-confirmed SARS-CoV-2 infection or an uninfected control (not recorded which). The gene calls are TRBV7-2 and TRBJ2-2, with D maybe TRBD2 (7 bases). In DNA, the CDR3 is TGTGCCAGCAGCCCCCCCCGCGGGGGCCCGAGCACCGGGGAGCTGTTTTTT. It is translated as CASSPPRGGPSTGELFF.